One and the same sample provided the 5 T cell receptor beta chains below, sequenced in a study of control samples from healthy donors and cancer patients. TCRdb's table, derived via immunoSEQ multiplex PCR, lists solely in-frame clones and lacks some. The sample lists approximately 100,000 clones, 90% occurring once. Sequenced sample: blood. The source of these receptors is a human donor in good health. The donor label of this sample is uncertain.

The rearrangement joins TRBV7-9 to TRBJ1-3, with TRBD1 matching 7 bases. Germline V CDR1 and CDR2: SEHNR, FQNEAQ (reference sequence). V shed 5 bases and J 4 bases; nucleotides not matched to a gene: 8. CDR3 length: 15 amino acids. The DNA of the CDR3 is TGTGCCAGCAGCCCAGGGGGGTCGAGAGGAAACACCATATATTTT. This sequence encodes CASSPGGSRGNTIYF.

V and J are TRBV5-1 and TRBJ2-5, with D perhaps matching TRBD1 (6 bases). The CDR3 is 14 residues long. V dropped 7 bases and J dropped 4 bases, with 17 bases sitting between them. Germline V CDR1 and CDR2: SGHRS, YFSETQ. The CDR3 nucleotides are TGCGCCAGCTACTCATCGACAGGCGGAGAGACCCAGTACTTC. Protein product: CASYSSTGGETQYF.

In its sample, this clone was seen once. One end of the junction does not line up with germline, which may come from a read error. The chain is built from TRBV6-5 and TRBJ2-7, with a possible D match to TRBD2 (5 bases). The CDR3 runs to 13 residues. Germline lookup yields CDR1 MNHEY and CDR2 SVGAGI. CDR3 coding DNA: TGTGCCAGCAGTTACCGAGAGGGTGAGCGAATGAACTTC. Protein product: CASSYREGERMNF.

The CDR3 sequence: CASSPTERYEQYF. The CDR3 region has the DNA TGTGCCAGCAGTCCGACAGAACGCTACGAGCAGTACTTC. The rearrangement joins TRBV2 to TRBJ2-7, with D maybe TRBD1 (5 bases). The V gene lost 5 bases and the J gene lost 3 bases, with 11 bases spanning the gap. The CDR3 contains 13 residues. Germline CDR1 and CDR2: SNHLY and FYNNEI.

This clone showed up just once. The chain links TRBV5-1 to TRBJ1-1; D might be TRBD1 (5 bases). Germline CDR1 reads SGHRS; CDR2 reads YFSETQ. This CDR3 has 14 amino acids. V lost 2 bases to trimming and J lost 2 bases, with 10 bases between them. The CDR3 region has the DNA TGCGCCAGCAGCTTAGTGACAGTTAACACTGAAGCTTTCTTT. Its protein product is CASSLVTVNTEAFF.